These 27 T cell receptor beta chains were all obtained from the same sample, sequenced in a study of blood T cell repertoires in COVID-19. Profiled with immunoSEQ multiplex PCR; TCRdb holds only in-frame clones, not every one. The sample lists approximately 270,000 clones, 87% occurring once. Specimen: peripheral blood. These receptors were collected from a man aged 18 to 30 with active or convalescent COVID-19.

This clone showed up just once. The V call is TRBV28, the J call TRBJ1-4; 7 nucleotides agree with TRBD1. Germline CDR1 is MDHEN and CDR2 is SYDVKM. CDR3 length equals 15 residues. Trimming cost V 3 bases and J 8 bases; bases outside gene matches: 9. CDR3 amino acids: CASSFWETGKEKLFF. Written as DNA, the CDR3 is TGTGCCAGCAGTTTTTGGGAGACAGGGAAAGAAAAACTGTTTTTT.

The genes are TRBV9 and TRBJ2-5; a possible D gene is TRBD1 (5 bases). The CDR3 covers 15 residues. V dropped 0 bases and J dropped 5 bases, with 14 bases sitting between them. The V gene's germline CDR1 is SGDLS and CDR2 YYNGEE. The CDR3 protein is CASSVAMQGAETQYF. The CDR3 DNA reads TGTGCCAGCAGCGTAGCGATGCAGGGTGCGGAGACCCAGTACTTC.

The chain employs TRBV5-1 and TRBJ2-1; 10 bases match TRBD2. The V gene end was trimmed by 4 bases and the J gene end by 8 bases; junction bases not matched to a gene: 9. CDR3 length: 15 residues. Germline V gene sequence: CDR1 SGHRS, CDR2 YFSETQ. The CDR3, as DNA: TGCGCCAGCAGCCTAAGCGGGAGGGCCAGGGATGAGCAGTTCTTC. As protein: CASSLSGRARDEQFF.

The chain is built from TRBV19 and TRBJ1-2; D remains ambiguous. Trimming took off 9 bases at V and 1 base at J, with 15 bases between the two ends. Per the germline V gene, CDR1 is LNHDA and CDR2 is SQIVND (reference sequence). This CDR3 comprises 14 residues. The CDR3 DNA follows: TGTGCCAGCCCCGATGAGGGAGATAACTATGGCTACACCTTC. Translating it yields CASPDEGDNYGYTF.

This chain connects TRBV7-9 to TRBJ2-1; 7 nucleotides match TRBD2. Unmatched junction bases numbered 4, after V lost 1 base and J lost 10 bases. This CDR3 has 13 amino acids. The germline V gene encodes CDR1 SEHNR and CDR2 FQNEAQ (reference sequence). The CDR3 loop is CASSLGLAQEQFF. The CDR3 DNA sequence: TGTGCCAGCAGCTTAGGACTAGCCCAAGAGCAGTTCTTC.

The chain employs TRBV20-1 and TRBJ1-2; 8 positions agree with TRBD1. V lost 3 bases to trimming and J lost 8 bases; unmatched junction nucleotides: 17. The CDR3 consists of 16 residues. Germline CDR1 DFQATT, CDR2 SNEGSKA (reference sequence). CDR3 bases: TGCAGTGCTAGTAATGGGGCAGGGGGCGATGTCGGGGGCTACACCTTC. Encoded protein: CSASNGAGGDVGGYTF.

The chain uses TRBV28 and TRBJ1-1; 10 bases map to TRBD1. The CDR3 is 14 residues long. The V segment lost 5 bases and the J segment 7 bases; nucleotides outside the gene matches: 7. Looked up from germline, CDR1 is MDHEN and CDR2 is SYDVKM. The CDR3 DNA is TGTGCCAGCAGTCTGACAGGGGGCGCGATTGAAGCTTTCTTT. Protein: CASSLTGGAIEAFF.

The gene calls are TRBV3-1 (or the pseudogene TRBV3-2) and TRBJ1-5, with D hard to call. The CDR3 length is 13 residues. Trimming cost V 2 bases and J 3 bases, with 5 bases left between them. Germline lookup yields CDR1 LGHDT and CDR2 YNNKEL (reference sequence). For the CDR3, the DNA is TGTGCCAGCAGCCAATTCTTCAATCAGCCCCAGCATTTT. Its protein is CASSQFFNQPQHF.

The gene calls are TRBV9 and TRBJ1-1; 7 bases line up with TRBD1. Per germline, CDR1 SGDLS and CDR2 YYNGEE. J lost 8 bases, V lost 2 bases, and 6 bases had no gene match. The CDR3 is made up of 13 amino acids. In nucleotides, the CDR3 is TGTGCCAGCAGCGTTGATCACAGGGGAGAAGCTTTCTTT. Its translation is CASSVDHRGEAFF.

The chain is built from TRBV5-1 and TRBJ1-4; 7 bases line up with TRBD1. The CDR3 extends over 16 amino acids. V was pared by 4 bases and J by 0 bases, with 6 bases of the junction left unmatched. Germline CDR1 reads SGHRS; CDR2 reads YFSETQ. CDR3 protein: CASSRGTATTNEKLFF. CDR3 nucleotide sequence: TGCGCCAGCAGCCGAGGGACAGCCACAACTAATGAAAAACTGTTTTTT.

The CDR3 loop is CASSLDRANTEAFF. Written as DNA, the CDR3 is TGTGCCAGCAGCCTGGACAGGGCGAACACTGAAGCTTTCTTT. This sequence joins TRBV7-2 and TRBJ1-1, with 8 nucleotides matching TRBD1. This CDR3 is built from 14 residues. The V and J ends lost 5 bases and 1 base, in that order; junction bases with no gene match: 3. Looked up from germline, CDR1 is SGHTA and CDR2 is FQGNSA. The full variable domain, completed using reference TRBV7-2 and TRBJ1-1, is GAGVSQSPSNKVTEKGKDVELRCDPISGHTALYWYRQSLGQGLEFLIYFQGNSAPDKSGLPSDRFSAERTGGSVSTLTIQRTQQEDSAVYLCASSLDRANTEAFFGQGTRLTVV.

This rearrangement joins TRBV7-9 to TRBJ1-3, with D tentatively TRBD1 (6 bases). The germline CDR1 and CDR2 sequences are SEHNR and FQNEAQ (reference sequence). Trimming took 2 bases from V and 0 from J, leaving 14 bases between them. This CDR3 spans 17 amino acids. The DNA for the CDR3 is TGTGCCAGCAGCTTACCACAGGGAGCAAACTCTGGAAACACCATATATTTT. The encoded protein is CASSLPQGANSGNTIYF.

The rearrangement links TRBV6-5 to TRBJ2-5, with TRBD2 identical over 12 bases. The CDR3 extends over 15 amino acids. V lost 6 bases, J lost 2 bases, and 4 bases stayed unmatched. Looked up from germline, CDR1 is MNHEY and CDR2 is SVGAGI. CDR3 loop: CASRTLAGGQETQYF. Here the CDR3 DNA reads TGTGCCAGCAGGACACTAGCGGGGGGACAAGAGACCCAGTACTTC.

This clone was observed a handful of times. V and J are TRBV21-1 and TRBJ2-7; the D call of TRBD2 is as the table states it, not checked on the DNA. TRBV21-1 is tagged as a pseudogene. CDR3 length: 19 amino acids. In DNA form, the CDR3 reads TGTGCCAGCAGCTTCCAGGCTAGCGGGAGTTTAACGCGGATCCACGAGCAGTACTTC. Encoded protein: CASSFQASGSLTRIHEQYF.

This clone was picked up many times. This specimen includes other DNA sequences encoding the same CDR3. This chain joins TRBV2 and TRBJ2-7, with TRBD1 identical over 9 bases. This CDR3 is built from 12 residues. J lost 3 bases, V lost 6 bases, and 0 bases had no gene match. The V gene's germline CDR1 is SNHLY and CDR2 FYNNEI. DNA of the CDR3: TGTGCCAGCAGGGACAGGGGCTACGAGCAGTACTTC. Translated: CASRDRGYEQYF.

The chain has TRBV27 and TRBJ2-5, with TRBD2 matching over 7 bases. Trimming cost V 3 bases and J 4 bases; bases outside gene matches: 8. CDR1 is MNHEY, CDR2 SMNVEV, per germline (reference sequence). This CDR3 is built from 15 residues. CDR3 in amino acids: CASSLRLAARETQYF. CDR3 sequence (DNA): TGTGCCAGCAGTTTGAGGCTAGCGGCCCGAGAGACCCAGTACTTC.

The rearrangement links TRBV6-1 to TRBJ2-7, with TRBD2 matching 7 bases. This CDR3 region has 14 residues. The junction had 4 bases not matched to a gene; V was cut back by 0 bases and J by 5 bases. CDR1 and CDR2 (germline): MNHNS, SASEGT. DNA of the CDR3: TGTGCCAGCAGTGAAGCGGGGCTAGCGGACGAGCAGTACTTC. Translating it yields CASSEAGLADEQYF.

The chain links TRBV10-3 to TRBJ1-4; maybe TRBD1 (6 bases). Germline V gene lookup returns CDR1 ENHRY and CDR2 SYGVKD. Trimming cost V 5 bases and J 8 bases, with 18 bases left between them. CDR3 length: 15 residues. The CDR3 spells CAISSGGAGSEKLFF. CDR3 nucleotides: TGTGCCATCAGTTCCGGGGGGGCAGGCTCGGAAAAACTGTTTTTT.

The genes are TRBV28 and TRBJ1-1, with TRBD1 matching over 8 bases. CDR1 MDHEN and CDR2 SYDVKM come from the germline V gene. J lost 10 bases, V lost 2 bases, and 0 bases had no gene match. This CDR3 region has 11 residues. CDR3 region: CASSLGTGAFF. The CDR3 DNA reads as TGTGCCAGCAGTTTAGGGACAGGAGCTTTCTTT.

This sequence joins TRBV28 and TRBJ1-5; D unclear. The V gene's germline CDR1 is MDHEN and CDR2 SYDVKM. Trimming pared 3 bases from V and 3 bases from J, leaving 9 bases between. This CDR3 is 14 amino acids long. In DNA, the CDR3 is TGTGCCAGCAGTTTTACACCGATCAATCAGCCCCAGCATTTT. Translation gives CASSFTPINQPQHF.

The table lists this clone with a count of one. The V and J genes are TRBV6-2 or TRBV6-3 and TRBJ1-1, with 8 nucleotides matching TRBD1. Germline CDR1 MNHEY, CDR2 SVGEGT. The CDR3 contains 17 residues. The junction had 12 bases not matched to a gene; V was cut back by 6 bases and J by 0 bases. For the CDR3, the DNA is TGTGCCAGCAGCCCCTGGACAGGGATCCCCATGAACACTGAAGCTTTCTTT. Translation: CASSPWTGIPMNTEAFF.

This clone showed up just once. The V gene is TRBV9, the J gene TRBJ1-1; 9 bases agree with TRBD1. With V trimmed by 4 bases and J by 4 bases, 8 bases remained unmatched. This CDR3 has 15 residues. The germline V gene encodes CDR1 SGDLS and CDR2 YYNGEE. The CDR3 here is CASSSPGTGTTEAFF. CDR3 DNA sequence: TGTGCCAGCAGCTCCCCCGGGACAGGGACCACTGAAGCTTTCTTT.

The V call is TRBV7-2, the J call TRBJ1-5, with D possibly matching TRBD1 (5 bases). The CDR3 sequence is 15 residues long. V gave up 2 bases and J gave up 4 bases, with 12 bases separating them. Germline V lookup: CDR1 SGHTA, CDR2 FQGNSA. CDR3 sequence reads: CASSLSQGPNQPQHF. DNA for the CDR3: TGTGCCAGCAGCTTAAGTCAGGGCCCGAATCAGCCCCAGCATTTT.

The V gene is TRBV7-2, the J gene TRBJ2-5; a weak D match, TRBD1 (6 bases). The V and J ends lost 5 bases and 4 bases respectively, with 14 bases between them. This CDR3 comprises 14 residues. Germline V gives CDR1 SGHTA, CDR2 FQGNSA. This CDR3 is CASSPRDTPETQYF. As DNA, the CDR3 is TGTGCCAGCAGCCCACGGGACACCCCAGAGACCCAGTACTTC.

V is TRBV5-4 and J is TRBJ1-6, with TRBD1 matching 10 bases. The CDR3 runs 17 residues. J lost 9 bases, V lost 4 bases, and 13 bases had no gene match. The germline CDR1 and CDR2 sequences are SGHNT and YYREEE (reference sequence). DNA of the CDR3: TGTGCCAGCAGCCAGGGACAGGGGCCATCCGTGGGTTCACCCCTCCACTTT. This encodes CASSQGQGPSVGSPLHF.

The chain has TRBV12-3 or TRBV12-4 and TRBJ1-2, with D maybe TRBD1 (5 bases). The CDR3 is 13 residues long. V dropped 4 bases and J dropped 7 bases, with 13 bases sitting between them. For the CDR3, the DNA is TGTGCCAGCAGTTCGATTCGGGGGGGTGGCTACACCTTC. Its translation is CASSSIRGGGYTF.

The rearrangement uses TRBV6-5 and TRBJ2-7; D is possibly TRBD2 (6 bases). The CDR3 has 14 residues. Germline V CDR1 and CDR2: MNHEY, SVGAGI. The V end lost 4 bases, the J end lost 6 bases, and 16 bases lay between the germline ends. The CDR3 loop is CASSSPGVWSEQYF. The CDR3 DNA sequence: TGTGCCAGCAGTTCACCGGGGGTCTGGTCCGAGCAGTACTTC.